This is a list of T cell receptor beta chains from one sample in a study of control samples from healthy donors and cancer patients. Assay: immunoSEQ multiplex PCR; the TCRdb copy retains only in-frame clones and omits some. The sample records around 53,000 clones, 80% to 90% being singletons. The source material was PBMCs. Receptors were obtained from a woman aged 50 to 60 with lung cancer. Both conserved end residues are part of each CDR3. Each record gives: V gene, clone size, D gene, J gene, CDR3 DNA, CDR3 protein. The D gene is left open where the match is weak. Rows give clone size only sometimes, using once, few, many, or a class for an expanded clone.

>TRBV24-1|NA|NA|TRBJ1-5
TGTGCCACCAGTGATTACCAGGGTCAGCCCCAGCATTTT
CATSDYQGQPQHF
>TRBV5-1|NA|TRBD1|TRBJ2-3
TGCGCCAGCAGCTTTTCGGGACAGGGTTTCTCAGATACGCAGTATTTT
CASSFSGQGFSDTQYF
>TRBV28|NA|NA|TRBJ2-2
TGTGCCAGCAGTCTGAGACAGAATGTTCCCGGGGAGCTGTTTTTT
CASSLRQNVPGELFF
>TRBV7-9|NA|NA|TRBJ1-2
TGTGCCTTCACTGAGGGCACAGCCTTTTCTAACTATGGCTACACCTTC
CAFTEGTAFSNYGYTF
>TRBV5-1|NA|NA|TRBJ2-5
TGCGCCAGCAGCAAAGGGGTGGAAGAGACCCAGTACTTC
CASSKGVEETQYF
>TRBV19|NA|NA|TRBJ1-2
TGTGCCAGTACAAGATCCAACTATGGCTACACCTTC
CASTRSNYGYTF
>TRBV19|NA|TRBD1|TRBJ1-2
TGTGCCAGTAGTATTCAAGGGGGCGACTATGGCTACACCTTC
CASSIQGGDYGYTF
>TRBV11-1|NA|NA|TRBJ1-1
TGTGCCAGCAGCTTACGGGGGGCTCGTGAAGCTTTCTTT
CASSLRGAREAFF
>TRBV7-2|NA|NA|TRBJ2-2
TGTGCCAGCAGCTTAAACCGGCTGAACACCGGGGAGCTGTTTTTT
CASSLNRLNTGELFF
>TRBV12-3/TRBV12-4|NA|NA|TRBJ1-1
TGTGCCAGCAGTCCCTCGGAGAAGACTGAAGCTTTCTTT
CASSPSEKTEAFF
>TRBV14|NA|TRBD1|TRBJ1-4
TGTGCCAGCAGCCAGCTCGGGACAGGGAATGAAAAACTGTTTTTT
CASSQLGTGNEKLFF
>TRBV28|NA|TRBD1|TRBJ1-3
TGTGCCAGCAGTTACCTGACAGGGGAAAACACCATATATTTT
CASSYLTGENTIYF
>TRBV5-4|NA|NA|TRBJ1-4
TGTGCCAGCAGCTCAGGGGTCGGTGAAAAACTGTTTTTT
CASSSGVGEKLFF
>TRBV29-1|NA|TRBD1|TRBJ1-1
TGCAGCGCCCTTGAATCAGGGGGCTATTCTGAAGCTTTCTTT
CSALESGGYSEAFF
>TRBV18|NA|NA|TRBJ2-5
TGTGCCAGCTCACCAGTACCTACTTTGGGAGAGACCCAGTACTTC
CASSPVPTLGETQYF
>TRBV5-3|few|NA|TRBJ2-2
TGTGCCAGAAGCAACCCGGGACATTACACCGGGGAGCTGTTTTTT
CARSNPGHYTGELFF
>TRBV3-1/TRBV3-2|NA|NA|TRBJ1-2
TGTGCCAGCAGCCAAGAAGCCTGGGGGTTACCCTATGGCTACACCTTC
CASSQEAWGLPYGYTF
>TRBV6-6|NA|NA|TRBJ1-2
TGTGCCAGCAGTTCCTCGACAGCCTATGGCTACACCTTC
CASSSSTAYGYTF
>TRBV6-6|NA|NA|TRBJ1-3
TGTGCCATTTCAAGGGCAGGCTCTGGAAACACCATATATTTT
CAISRAGSGNTIYF
>TRBV24-1|NA|NA|TRBJ1-2
TGTGCCACCTGGGGGAACTATGGCTACACCTTC
CATWGNYGYTF
>TRBV12-3/TRBV12-4|NA|NA|TRBJ1-5
TGTGCCAGCAGTTTGCATAGCAATCAGCCCCAGCATTTT
CASSLHSNQPQHF
>TRBV5-6|NA|NA|TRBJ2-1
TGTGCCAGCACTCTCGGTAACGACGAGCAGTTCTTC
CASTLGNDEQFF
>TRBV12-3/TRBV12-4|NA|NA|TRBJ1-2
TGTGCCAGCAGTTTAAGGCCCGAGCATGGCTACACCTTC
CASSLRPEHGYTF
>TRBV4-1|NA|TRBD1|TRBJ1-5
TGCGCCAGCAGCCAAACGGAGGCAGGGGGTGACAATCAGCCCCAGCATTTT
CASSQTEAGGDNQPQHF
>TRBV10-3|once|TRBD1|TRBJ2-3
TGTGCCATCAGCGATCCGACAGGGAGATATACGCAGTATTTT
CAISDPTGRYTQYF
>TRBV6-6|NA|NA|TRBJ1-5
TGTGCCAGCAACATCCAGGGCTTTAATCAGCCCCAGCATTTT
CASNIQGFNQPQHF
>TRBV4-2|NA|TRBD1|TRBJ1-2
TGTGCCAGCAGCCCGATGGACAGGGGGAACTATGGCTACACCTTC
CASSPMDRGNYGYTF
>TRBV27|NA|TRBD1|TRBJ2-4
TGTGCCAGCAGTTTAAAAGCCCCGGGACAGGGGAGGGAGTACTTC
CASSLKAPGQGREYF
>TRBV12-3/TRBV12-4|NA|NA|TRBJ1-4
TGTGCCAGCGGTTCTAATGAAAAACTGTTTTTT
CASGSNEKLFF
>TRBV7-2|NA|NA|TRBJ1-1
TGTGCCAGCAGCTCTACAGGGTTCGTGGAGAACACTGAAGCTTTCTTT
CASSSTGFVENTEAFF